The rows below give T cell receptor delta chains drawn from one sample of a study of gamma-delta chains in newborns, infants, children. TCRdb used CATT to re-call clones from the reads. This table holds roughly 11,000 delta-chain clones, around 3% found once. The sample taken for sequencing was blood. All receptors derive from a child who was a newborn, infant or young child, either healthy, febrile or measles-vaccinated (not recorded which). Both conserved end residues are part of each CDR3. Fields, in order: D gene, V gene, J gene, clone size, CDR3 DNA, CDR3 protein. D genes are given only for firm matches. Size is stated for part of the rows, as once, few or many counts, or as a class when the clone is expanded.

d_call: TRDD3
v_call: TRDV3
j_call: TRDJ1
clone_size: NA
cdr3_nt: TGTGCCTTTACCCCGTTACTGGGGGATCCTTACACCGATAAACTCATCTTT
cdr3_aa: CAFTPLLGDPYTDKLIF

d_call: NA
v_call: TRDV1
j_call: TRDJ1
clone_size: NA
cdr3_nt: TGTGCTCTTGGGGAAGGAATCGGTTTCCGCATAACCGATAAACTCATCTTT
cdr3_aa: CALGEGIGFRITDKLIF

d_call: TRDD3
v_call: TRDV2
j_call: TRDJ1
clone_size: medium-sized
cdr3_nt: TGTGCCTGTGACACCGTTACTGGGGGATCCCGTAACACCGATAAACTCATCTTT
cdr3_aa: CACDTVTGGSRNTDKLIF

d_call: NA
v_call: TRDV3
j_call: TRDJ1
clone_size: few
cdr3_nt: TGTGCCTGTAGCACATCCTCCCAGTACACCGATAAACTCATCTTT
cdr3_aa: CACSTSSQYTDKLIF

d_call: TRDD3
v_call: TRDV1
j_call: TRDJ1
clone_size: few
cdr3_nt: TGTGCTCTTGGGGAACTAAGAGCTGGGGGATACGATAAACTCATCTTT
cdr3_aa: CALGELRAGGYDKLIF

d_call: TRDD3
v_call: TRDV1
j_call: TRDJ1
clone_size: NA
cdr3_nt: TGTGCTCTTGGGGAACAAAGAGGGTGCCCCATCTGGGGGCTGACCGATAAACTCATCTTT
cdr3_aa: CALGEQRGCPIWGLTDKLIF

d_call: NA
v_call: TRDV2
j_call: TRDJ1
clone_size: few
cdr3_nt: TGTGCCTGCGACACCTCTGGTGGAACGGGTAAACTCATCTTT
cdr3_aa: CACDTSGGTGKLIF

d_call: TRDD3
v_call: TRDV2
j_call: TRDJ1
clone_size: few
cdr3_nt: TGTGCCTGTGTCCCGGTACTGGGGGATACGCCTGGGGCACAGTTCACCGATAAACTCATCTTT
cdr3_aa: CACVPVLGDTPGAQFTDKLIF

d_call: NA
v_call: TRDV2
j_call: TRDJ1
clone_size: medium-sized
cdr3_nt: TGTGCCTGTGCCCATAGGGGGGAGTACACCGATAAACTCATCTTT
cdr3_aa: CACAHRGEYTDKLIF

d_call: TRDD3
v_call: TRDV2
j_call: TRDJ3
clone_size: few
cdr3_nt: TGTGCCTGTGACACCGCCGGGGGATCGCCCTGGGACACCCGACAGATGTTTTTC
cdr3_aa: CACDTAGGSPWDTRQMFF

d_call: TRDD3
v_call: TRDV1
j_call: TRDJ1
clone_size: NA
cdr3_nt: TGTGCTCTTGGTGCGGGGTACTGGGGGAAAGACACCGATAAACTCATCTTT
cdr3_aa: CALGAGYWGKDTDKLIF

d_call: TRDD3
v_call: TRDV2
j_call: TRDJ3
clone_size: few
cdr3_nt: TGTGCCTGTGACTTCGTACTGGGGGGTCACTCCTGGGACACCCGACGGATGTTTTTC
cdr3_aa: CACDFVLGGHSWDTRRMFF

d_call: NA
v_call: TRDV1
j_call: TRDJ1
clone_size: NA
cdr3_nt: TGTGCTCTTGGGGCCCCATTCCCGATAAGGTCCGATAAACTCATCTTT
cdr3_aa: CALGAPFPIRSDKLIF

d_call: NA
v_call: TRDV1
j_call: TRDJ1
clone_size: NA
cdr3_nt: TGTGCTCTTGGGGCATTCTTCTTTGAGTACACCGATAAACTCATCTTT
cdr3_aa: CALGAFFFEYTDKLIF

d_call: NA
v_call: TRDV2
j_call: TRDJ2
clone_size: few
cdr3_nt: TGTGCCTGTGACCGGGTCGGAGCCTTGACAGCACAACTCTTCTTT
cdr3_aa: CACDRVGALTAQLFF

d_call: TRDD3
v_call: TRDV1
j_call: TRDJ1
clone_size: NA
cdr3_nt: TGTGCTCTTGGGGGGAGGAGAGAGGTCTTCAGACTGGGGTCCTACACCGATAAACTCATCTTT
cdr3_aa: CALGGRREVFRLGSYTDKLIF

d_call: TRDD3
v_call: TRDV2
j_call: TRDJ2
clone_size: NA
cdr3_nt: TGTGCCTGTGACACCCTTATACTGGGGGATTCGACAGCACAACTCTTCTTT
cdr3_aa: CACDTLILGDSTAQLFF

d_call: TRDD3
v_call: TRDV2
j_call: TRDJ3
clone_size: NA
cdr3_nt: TGTGCCTGTGACACCGGATTTACTGGGGGGAGCTCCTGTGACACCCGACAGATGTTTTTC
cdr3_aa: CACDTGFTGGSSCDTRQMFF

d_call: TRDD3
v_call: TRDV3
j_call: TRDJ1
clone_size: NA
cdr3_nt: TGTGCCTTCTCTCGCCGCGGGGCCTCCCTGTACTGGGGGATAGCCGATAAACTCATCTTT
cdr3_aa: CAFSRRGASLYWGIADKLIF

d_call: TRDD2
v_call: TRDV1
j_call: TRDJ1
clone_size: NA
cdr3_nt: TGTGCTCTTGGGACCAGATATGGCGAGACCGCACTTCCTACTTACGATAAACTCATCTTT
cdr3_aa: CALGTRYGETALPTYDKLIF

d_call: NA
v_call: TRDV2
j_call: TRDJ1
clone_size: few
cdr3_nt: TGTGCCTGTGACACCCTCCTCCCGGAGGGCGATAAACTCATCTTT
cdr3_aa: CACDTLLPEGDKLIF

d_call: TRDD3
v_call: TRDV2
j_call: TRDJ3
clone_size: NA
cdr3_nt: TGTGCCTGTGACACCGTACTGGGGGATACCAGCTCCTGGGACACCCGACAGATGTTTTTC
cdr3_aa: CACDTVLGDTSSWDTRQMFF